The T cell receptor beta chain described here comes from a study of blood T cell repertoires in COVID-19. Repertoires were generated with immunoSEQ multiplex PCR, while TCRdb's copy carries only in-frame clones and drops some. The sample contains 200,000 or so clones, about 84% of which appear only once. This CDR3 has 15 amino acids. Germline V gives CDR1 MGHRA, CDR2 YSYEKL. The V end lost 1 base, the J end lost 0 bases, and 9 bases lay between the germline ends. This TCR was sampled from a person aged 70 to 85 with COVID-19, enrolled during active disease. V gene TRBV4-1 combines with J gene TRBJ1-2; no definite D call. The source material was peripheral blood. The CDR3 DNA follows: TGCGCCAGCAGCCAAGTTTTCGAGACTAACTATGGCTACACCTTC. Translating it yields CASSQVFETNYGYTF.